The clone carrying this T cell receptor (beta chain) was counted only a few times. Its specificity is not known. This CDR3 region has 13 residues. V shed 6 bases and J shed 6 bases, with 15 bases lying between them. Per the germline V gene, CDR1 is SGHAT and CDR2 is FQNNGV. The data belong to a study of OX40 agonist ivuxolimab in advanced cancers. Study at large: Partial responses were recorded for three patients, including one with hepatocellular carcinoma and two with cutaneous melanoma.

Findings and caveats of the study: On average, a greater number of expanded clones characterised CD8+ T cells relative to CD4+.

Only in-frame clones appear in the TCRdb table, and some are missing; sequencing was by immunoSEQ multiplex PCR. The sample has around 70,000 clones, 75% to 90% seen once. This receptor was identified in an adult with an advanced solid tumor such as melanoma, head and neck, liver or kidney cancer. This chain joins TRBV11-2 and TRBJ2-7, with D hard to call. Specimen: CD4+ or CD8+ T cells sorted from blood, collected in a trial of the OX40 agonist ivuxolimab. This CDR3 reads CASRPPGWAEQYF. The CDR3 DNA follows: TGTGCCAGCAGGCCACCGGGTTGGGCCGAGCAGTACTTC.